The present TCR beta chain was sequenced within a study of cytomegalovirus exposure and HLA in healthy donors. PCR used 60 Vbeta primers and 13 Jbeta primers. The data were produced by immunoSEQ multiplex PCR, yet TCRdb's version contains in-frame clones alone and is incomplete. This repertoire shows roughly 130,000 clones, 60% to 85% found once; its top ten account for over 1.5%. Germline CDR1 and CDR2: MDHEN and SYDVKM. The ends lost 5 bases at V and 1 base at J; junction bases unmatched: 7. This CDR3 is 15 amino acids long. This clone has a handful of counts. V gene TRBV28 combines with J gene TRBJ1-2, with TRBD1 matching over 7 bases. Sequenced input: PBMCs. The receptor was derived from a woman between 40 and 55 years old in good health and CMV-seronegative. The CDR3 sequence: CASSVGQDRNYGYTF. The DNA of the CDR3 is TGTGCCAGCAGTGTCGGACAGGACCGTAACTATGGCTACACCTTC.